A selection of T cell receptor beta chains follows, all from one sample in a study of early stage breast cancer tumors. Generated by immunoSEQ multiplex PCR, the TCRdb table keeps only in-frame clones and is missing some. The sample lists 70,000 or so clones; around 80% were seen once. Sequenced: blood. Receptors were obtained from a person aged 40 to 49 with breast cancer. CDR3s include the opening cysteine and the closing phenylalanine or tryptophan. D genes are given only for firm matches. Not all rows give a size; the values are once, few, many and, for expanded clones, a class.

CDR3 DNA | CDR3 protein | V gene | clone size | J gene | D gene
TGTGCCACACGGCCGGTACAGGTTCCTGGCTACACCTTC | CATRPVQVPGYTF | TRBV19 | - | TRBJ1-2 | -
TGTGCCAGCAGCGGACAGGGGGGAAGAACTGAAGCTTTCTTT | CASSGQGGRTEAFF | TRBV7-3 | - | TRBJ1-1 | TRBD1
TGTGCCAGCTCACCAGATGTACAGGGCCGTGGCTACACCTTC | CASSPDVQGRGYTF | TRBV18 | - | TRBJ1-2 | -
TGTGCCAGCAGACAGGGTGGGGAGACCCAGTACTTC | CASRQGGETQYF | TRBV2 | - | TRBJ2-5 | -
TGTGCCAGCAGCTTAGAAACCAGGGTTCGCAATGAGCAGTTCTTC | CASSLETRVRNEQFF | TRBV7-2 | - | TRBJ2-1 | -
TGTGCCAGCACCGAGTTTGGGGGGGGGCGCGAGCAGTACTTC | CASTEFGGGREQYF | TRBV28 | - | TRBJ2-7 | -
TGTGCCAGCGACGCCGTCACTGAAGCTTTCTTT | CASDAVTEAFF | TRBV9 | - | TRBJ1-1 | -
TGTGCCAGCAGCCTAGGGGCGGGGGGGTACAATGAGCAGTTCTTC | CASSLGAGGYNEQFF | TRBV7-6 | - | TRBJ2-1 | TRBD2
TGTGCCAGCAGCGTAGGGGTCGTGGCTCCAGATACGCAGTATTTT | CASSVGVVAPDTQYF | TRBV9 | - | TRBJ2-3 | -
TGTGCCAGCAGGAAACGACAGGGGTTGACAGATACGCAGTATTTT | CASRKRQGLTDTQYF | TRBV5-4 | - | TRBJ2-3 | TRBD1
TGTGCCAGCAGTACCGACAGGAAGATCACAGATACGCAGTATTTT | CASSTDRKITDTQYF | TRBV25-1 | - | TRBJ2-3 | -
TGTGCCAGCAGTGATGAGGGACAGTTGAGTGAGCAGTTCTTC | CASSDEGQLSEQFF | TRBV2 | - | TRBJ2-1 | TRBD1
TGTGCCAGCTCACCATCCGACAGCGCGAACACCGGGGAGCTGTTTTTT | CASSPSDSANTGELFF | TRBV18 | - | TRBJ2-2 | -
TGTGCCACCAGGGGAAGGGACAGGGGGCGCGCGCAGTACTTC | CATRGRDRGRAQYF | TRBV28 | - | TRBJ2-7 | TRBD1
TGTGCCTGGAGTGGGCGGAAGGCAAATTTCTATGGCTACACCTTC | CAWSGRKANFYGYTF | TRBV30 | - | TRBJ1-2 | -
TGTGCCAGCACCCAAACAGAGAGCTCCTACAATGAGCAGTTCTTC | CASTQTESSYNEQFF | TRBV7-2 | - | TRBJ2-1 | -
TGTGCCAGCAGCGAGACCGGAGACTTCTACAATGAGCAGTTCTTC | CASSETGDFYNEQFF | TRBV11-2 | once | TRBJ2-1 | -
TGTGCCACCGGGACTCATTACAATGAGCAGTTCTTC | CATGTHYNEQFF | TRBV6-5 | - | TRBJ2-1 | -
TGCGCCAGCAGTGACAGTTACACTGAAGCTTTCTTT | CASSDSYTEAFF | TRBV10-2 | - | TRBJ1-1 | -
TGTGCCAGCAGCTTAGAGCAGGGCCCTGGAAACACCATATATTTT | CASSLEQGPGNTIYF | TRBV11-2 | - | TRBJ1-3 | -
TGTGCCAGCAGCCTCCCGGGAGGGAGGAATGAGCAGTTCTTC | CASSLPGGRNEQFF | TRBV7-8 | - | TRBJ2-1 | TRBD2
TGTGCCAGCAGTGCGGACTCAAATTATGGCTACACCTTC | CASSADSNYGYTF | TRBV6-5 | - | TRBJ1-2 | -
TGTGCCAGCAGCGTCTCCCCTACCACCTACGAGCAGTACTTC | CASSVSPTTYEQYF | TRBV9 | once | TRBJ2-7 | -
TGTGCCAGCAGCCTAAAGGGTTCTAGCACAGATACGCAGTATTTT | CASSLKGSSTDTQYF | TRBV7-3 | - | TRBJ2-3 | -
TGTGCCTGGAGGGTCGCTATGAACACTGAAGCTTTCTTT | CAWRVAMNTEAFF | TRBV30 | - | TRBJ1-1 | -
TGTGCCAGCAGAAGGGGAGATACGCAGTATTTT | CASRRGDTQYF | TRBV6-4 | - | TRBJ2-3 | -
TGTGCCAGCAGCTTCTATGGGGGCTCCTACAATGAGCAGTTCTTC | CASSFYGGSYNEQFF | TRBV7-9 | - | TRBJ2-1 | -
TGCGCCAGCAGCTCTACAGATACGCAGTATTTT | CASSSTDTQYF | TRBV10-2 | - | TRBJ2-3 | -
TGTGCCAGCATCAGGGACAGGGCCCAAGAGACCCAGTACTTC | CASIRDRAQETQYF | TRBV28 | - | TRBJ2-5 | TRBD1
TGCAGCGTTGAAGAGTTCGGGAGAACAGATACGCAGTATTTT | CSVEEFGRTDTQYF | TRBV29-1 | - | TRBJ2-3 | -
TGTGCCAGCAGTTCCTCAGGGTCCCCCAATCAGCCCCAGCATTTT | CASSSSGSPNQPQHF | TRBV5-5 | - | TRBJ1-5 | -
TGTGCTAGTGGTATCCCGGACAGACGCACCTGGTTGGATACGCAGTATTTT | CASGIPDRRTWLDTQYF | TRBV12-5 | - | TRBJ2-3 | -
TGTGCCAGCAGCTCCGGGGCTAACTATGGCTACACCTTC | CASSSGANYGYTF | TRBV7-2 | - | TRBJ1-2 | -
TGTGCCAGCAGCGTAGAGCCAGCCGTCACAGATACGCAGTATTTT | CASSVEPAVTDTQYF | TRBV9 | - | TRBJ2-3 | -
TGTGCCTGGAGTGTACAGGGAGTAGGGGAGCAGTACTTC | CAWSVQGVGEQYF | TRBV30 | - | TRBJ2-7 | -
TGTGCCAGCAGCCCCGGACAGTTAAGCCTGAACACTGAAGCTTTCTTT | CASSPGQLSLNTEAFF | TRBV7-8 | - | TRBJ1-1 | -
TGCAGCGTTTTGAAGGGTAGCGAGCAGTACTTC | CSVLKGSEQYF | TRBV29-1 | - | TRBJ2-7 | -
TGTGCCAGTAGTATGAGGGACAGGGGCCAGCCCCAGCATTTT | CASSMRDRGQPQHF | TRBV19 | - | TRBJ1-5 | TRBD1
TGTGCCAGCAGTTTAGGGACAGGGGGCACCACTGAAGCTTTCTTT | CASSLGTGGTTEAFF | TRBV6-5 | once | TRBJ1-1 | TRBD1
TGTGCCAGCAGCTCAAAAGCGAGAGGCTACACTGAAGCTTTCTTT | CASSSKARGYTEAFF | TRBV11-2 | - | TRBJ1-1 | -
TGTGCCACCAGCAGAGATCCGGGGGGAAATGGCTACACCTTC | CATSRDPGGNGYTF | TRBV15 | - | TRBJ1-2 | -
TGTGCCAGCATGGTCTGGGGGACCTATGGCTACACCTTC | CASMVWGTYGYTF | TRBV5-6 | - | TRBJ1-2 | -
TGTGCCAGCTCACCACGGCAGGGGGCTCTGGAGACCCAGTACTTC | CASSPRQGALETQYF | TRBV18 | - | TRBJ2-5 | TRBD1
TGTGCCAGCAGCTACACAAGGACTAGCGGGAGGGTCGATGAGCAGTTCTTC | CASSYTRTSGRVDEQFF | TRBV7-9 | once | TRBJ2-1 | TRBD2
TGTGCCAGCAGCGTACTAGCGGGAGTAGGCAATGAGCAGTTCTTC | CASSVLAGVGNEQFF | TRBV7-3 | - | TRBJ2-1 | TRBD2
TGTGCCAGCAGTGAAAATGTGGGGGGCGCGAGAAACACCATATATTTT | CASSENVGGARNTIYF | TRBV6-1 | - | TRBJ1-3 | -
TGTGCCAGCAGTTTTGTCGGGACGAACACTGAAGCTTTCTTT | CASSFVGTNTEAFF | TRBV27 | - | TRBJ1-1 | -
TGTGCCAGCAGCCGCGACCTGGGGGAGTACACTGAAGCTTTCTTT | CASSRDLGEYTEAFF | TRBV6-5 | - | TRBJ1-1 | -
TGTGCCAGCACTACAGGGGCTGGGGCCAACGTCCTGACTTTC | CASTTGAGANVLTF | TRBV28 | - | TRBJ2-6 | TRBD1
TGTGCCAGCAGCTTGGGAGGCGGTGCAACTAATGAAAAACTGTTTTTT | CASSLGGGATNEKLFF | TRBV5-6 | - | TRBJ1-4 | -
TGTGCCAGCAGTTGGACAGGGGATAGCAATCAGCCCCAGCATTTT | CASSWTGDSNQPQHF | TRBV6-1 | few | TRBJ1-5 | TRBD1
TGTGCCAGCAGCATGGGGGTTGGGGAGACCCAGTACTTC | CASSMGVGETQYF | TRBV7-3 | - | TRBJ2-5 | -
TGTGCCAGCAGTTTCCAACAGACCCCCGGCGGCCAGCCCCAGCATTTT | CASSFQQTPGGQPQHF | TRBV28 | - | TRBJ1-5 | -
TGTGCCAGCAGCCCCGCGGCGGCAGACACAGATACGCAGTATTTT | CASSPAAADTDTQYF | TRBV11-3 | - | TRBJ2-3 | -